The next 18 T cell receptor beta chains were all read from a single sample in a study of beta chain features in type 1 diabetes. TCRB transcripts that were expressed got sequenced, as all of the isolated RNA had been reverse transcribed. TCRdb keeps only in-frame clones here, not all; method: immunoSEQ multiplex PCR. The repertoire holds fewer than 900,000 clones, with roughly 15% as singletons. Sequencing was done on a sample of naive CD4+ T cells from blood. The receptors come from a young woman in good health.

This clone was detected a few times. The CDR3, as DNA: TGTGCCAGCAGCGCGGGACTAGTCCCCGCAGATACGCAGTATTTT. Translation: CASSAGLVPADTQYF. The V gene is TRBV9, the J gene TRBJ2-3; 8 bases fit TRBD2. The germline CDR1 and CDR2 sequences are SGDLS and YYNGEE. Trimming at V came to 3 bases and at J to 4 bases, leaving 7 bases not matched to a gene. The CDR3 covers 15 residues.

This rearrangement joins TRBV6-1 to TRBJ2-1; no definite D call. Germline values: CDR1 MNHNS, CDR2 SASEGT. CDR3 length equals 16 residues. Trimming cost V 0 bases and J 6 bases, with 15 bases left between them. As DNA, the CDR3 is TGTGCCAGCAGTGAAGCGCGCGACTCCGTGGGCAATGAGCAGTTCTTC. Amino acid sequence: CASSEARDSVGNEQFF.

The sample holds many counts of this clone. The chain links TRBV10-3 to TRBJ1-1; possibly TRBD1 for D (5 bases). Germline CDR1 is ENHRY and CDR2 is SYGVKD. The CDR3 contains 12 residues. Trimming removed 6 bases from V and 1 base from J, with 6 bases in between. The CDR3 loop reads CAIRQGNTEAFF. CDR3 nucleotide sequence: TGTGCCATCAGGCAGGGGAACACTGAAGCTTTCTTT.

As DNA, the CDR3 is TGTGCCAGCAGTTACGAAGGGAACTATGGCTACACCTTC. It encodes CASSYEGNYGYTF. The chain joins TRBV28 to TRBJ1-2; D gene unclear. In germline, CDR1 is MDHEN, CDR2 SYDVKM. Trimming cost V 4 bases and J 2 bases, with 8 bases left between them. The length of the CDR3 is 13 residues.

This clone has a handful of counts. This sequence joins TRBV2 and TRBJ1-1, with a weak D call TRBD1 (6 bases). The V and J ends lost 7 bases and 4 bases respectively, with 13 bases between them. Germline values: CDR1 SNHLY, CDR2 FYNNEI. The CDR3 is made up of 13 amino acids. CDR3 region: CASNRGLGTEAFF. CDR3 in DNA: TGTGCCAGCAATCGGGGGCTGGGCACTGAAGCTTTCTTT.

This clone has a handful of counts. The chain couples TRBV1 to TRBJ2-2; the table assigns TRBD2, which was not confirmed against the DNA. TRBV1 is a pseudogene. This CDR3 comprises 15 residues. The CDR3 protein is CTSSRVAGEAGELFF. CDR3 coding DNA: TGCACCAGCAGCCGGGTAGCGGGAGAAGCCGGGGAGCTGTTTTTT.

The chain uses TRBV7-9 and TRBJ1-2; D might be TRBD1 (6 bases). V was trimmed by 6 bases and J by 0 bases, leaving 14 bases between them. The CDR3 contains 15 residues. Per the germline V gene, CDR1 is SEHNR and CDR2 is FQNEAQ (reference sequence). CDR3 residues: CASSPNRDTNYGYTF. The CDR3 nucleotides read TGTGCCAGCAGTCCGAACCGGGACACTAACTATGGCTACACCTTC.

This clone showed up many times. This chain links TRBV5-4 with TRBJ1-1, with D perhaps TRBD1 (6 bases). Trimming took 4 bases from V and 1 from J, leaving 8 bases between them. Per the germline V gene, CDR1 is SGHNT and CDR2 is YYREEE (reference sequence). The CDR3 totals 13 residues. The CDR3 DNA reads as TGTGCCAGCAGCCAGGACAGGAACACTGAAGCTTTCTTT. It yields the protein CASSQDRNTEAFF.

V and J are TRBV6-6 and TRBJ1-1, with 7 positions matching TRBD1. Trimming took 4 bases from V and 1 from J; bases not matched to a gene: 6. Germline V gene lookup returns CDR1 MNHNY and CDR2 SVGAGI (reference sequence). CDR3 length: 15 residues. The DNA of the CDR3 is TGTGCCAGCAGTTTCCATACAGGGGAGAACACTGAAGCTTTCTTT. Protein: CASSFHTGENTEAFF.

There are a few counts of this clone. This chain connects TRBV7-2 to TRBJ1-3, with 7 bases aligning to TRBD1. The germline V gene has CDR1 SGHTA and CDR2 FQGNSA. The CDR3 spans 16 residues. J was trimmed by 2 bases and V by 5 bases; bases with no gene match: 9. The CDR3 bases are TGTGCCAGCAGCGCGCACAGGGGCCTTGCTGGAAACACCATATATTTT. Amino acids: CASSAHRGLAGNTIYF. Looking up the rest from reference TRBV7-2 and TRBJ1-3 gives the full variable domain: GAGVSQSPSNKVTEKGKDVELRCDPISGHTALYWYRQSLGQGLEFLIYFQGNSAPDKSGLPSDRFSAERTGGSVSTLTIQRTQQEDSAVYLCASSAHRGLAGNTIYFGEGSWLTVV.

This clone was counted a few times. The rearrangement joins TRBV7-6 to TRBJ2-7; 11 bases match TRBD1. V gave up 5 bases and J gave up 5 bases; unmatched junction bases: 8. Germline-derived CDR1 and CDR2 are SGHVS and FNYEAQ. The CDR3 totals 15 residues. CDR3 coding DNA: TGTGCCAGCAGCCAATTGGGACAGGGGGTCGACGAGCAGTACTTC. This codes for CASSQLGQGVDEQYF.

The rearrangement uses TRBV28 and TRBJ2-5; D remains unclear. This CDR3 is built from 12 residues. Trimming left V 5 bases short and J 3 bases short, with 7 bases between. Germline assignment: CDR1 MDHEN and CDR2 SYDVKM. The CDR3 DNA reads TGTGCCAGCAGTAGGTTTGAAGAGACCCAGTACTTC. It is translated as CASSRFEETQYF.

This chain joins TRBV4-3 and TRBJ2-3; D possibly corresponds to TRBD1 (6 bases). Germline CDR1 reads LGHNA; CDR2 reads YSLEER. The germline V and J ends were trimmed by 2 bases and 1 base, with 13 bases remaining between them. This CDR3 contains 16 residues. CDR3 amino acids: CASSQSGGGGTDTQYF. The CDR3, as DNA: TGCGCCAGCAGCCAAAGTGGGGGCGGAGGCACAGATACGCAGTATTTT.

This clone was detected only a few times. V gene TRBV7-9 combines with J gene TRBJ2-3; unclear D gene. Germline CDR1 and CDR2: SEHNR and FQNEAQ (reference sequence). The CDR3 runs 15 residues. Trimming shortened V by 2 bases and J by 6 bases, and 15 bases separated the two germline ends. The CDR3 DNA reads as TGTGCCAGCAGCTTAAGTGGTAACCTCCCGGATACGCAGTATTTT. This translates into CASSLSGNLPDTQYF.

The CDR3 region is CASSHHRPPWGQGYYEQYF. The CDR3 DNA follows: TGTGCCAGCAGCCACCATAGGCCCCCTTGGGGACAGGGCTACTACGAGCAGTACTTC. The V call is TRBV14, the J call TRBJ2-7; 9 bases are a match to TRBD1. CDR1 and CDR2 (germline): SGHDN, FVKESK. Trimming cost V 3 bases and J 3 bases; bases outside gene matches: 18. The CDR3 is made up of 19 amino acids.

The chain couples TRBV5-4 to TRBJ2-1, with unresolved D. The germline V and J ends were trimmed by 0 bases and 2 bases, with 12 bases remaining between them. Germline V gene sequence: CDR1 SGHNT, CDR2 YYREEE (reference sequence). This CDR3 is built from 16 residues. The CDR3 reads CASSLGLDSTYNEQFF. The CDR3 DNA follows: TGTGCCAGCAGCTTGGGGCTGGATTCAACCTACAATGAGCAGTTCTTC.

About this clone: Germline is not matched at one junction end, which may reflect a read error. The genes are TRBV6-1 and TRBJ1-4; TRBD1 agrees at 7 bases. Per the germline V gene, CDR1 is MNHNS and CDR2 is SASEGT. This CDR3 comprises 13 residues. The CDR3 DNA follows: TGTACCAGCAGTGTCAGGGGGAATGAAAAACTGTTTTTT. Translating it yields CTSSVRGNEKLFF.

Of note for this clone: Other DNA sequences in this specimen translate into the identical CDR3. The rearrangement links TRBV6-6 to TRBJ2-5; D is ambiguous. Trimming removed 3 bases at V and 4 bases at J, with 3 bases between. The CDR3 covers 11 residues. Per the germline V gene, CDR1 is MNHNY and CDR2 is SVGAGI (reference sequence). This CDR3 reads CASSYGETQYF. For the CDR3, the DNA is TGTGCCAGCAGTTATGGAGAGACCCAGTACTTC.